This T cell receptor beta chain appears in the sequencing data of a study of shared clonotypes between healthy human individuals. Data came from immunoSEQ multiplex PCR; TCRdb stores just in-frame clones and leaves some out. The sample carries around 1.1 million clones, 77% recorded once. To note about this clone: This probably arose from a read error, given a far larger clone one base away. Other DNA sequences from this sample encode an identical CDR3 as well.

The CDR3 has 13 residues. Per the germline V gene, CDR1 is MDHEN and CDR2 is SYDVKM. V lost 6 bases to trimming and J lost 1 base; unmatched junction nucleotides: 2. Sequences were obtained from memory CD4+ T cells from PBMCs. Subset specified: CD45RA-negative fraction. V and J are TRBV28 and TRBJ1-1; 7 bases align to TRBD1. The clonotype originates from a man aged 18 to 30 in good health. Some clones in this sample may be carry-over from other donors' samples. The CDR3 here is CASRRQGNTEAFF. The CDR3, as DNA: TGTGCCAGCAGGAGACAGGGGAACACTGAAGCTTTCTTT.